The clone carrying this T cell receptor (beta chain) was counted at least ten times. Its antigen is currently unknown. The CDR3 extends over 16 amino acids. Germline lookup yields CDR1 SGHTA and CDR2 FQGNSA. Deletions cut 5 bases from V and 2 bases from J, with 16 bases between. TCRdb re-called the reads through MiXCR, storing one row per CDR3 protein. The repertoire consists of tens of thousands of distinct CDR3 sequences, with 15% to 25% occurring once and the leading ten covering 64%. These data belong to a study of T cell repertoires in cytomegalovirus infection. Study at large: Well-studied HLA-B-restricted CMV epitopes were used in the study alongside recently identified HLA-C-restricted ones. Study findings and constraints: Dominating the ex vivo response were TCR beta clonotypes that were CMV-specific and HLA-C-restricted. Identification of carriers of CMV plus the relevant HLA was achieved through cumulative public TCR beta family frequency.

The sequence was collected from a human donor in good health (CMV status not recorded). Some clones in this sample may be carry-over from other donors' samples. The sequencing here drew on CD8+ T cells from cultured PBMCs, taken from culture after CMV antigen stimulation. The rearrangement uses TRBV7-2 and TRBJ2-1; tentatively, D is TRBD1 (6 bases). The CDR3 coding sequence is TGTGCCAGCAGCCGGTTTGCAGGGGCGACCTACAATGAGCAGTTCTTC. Translating it yields CASSRFAGATYNEQFF.